The rows below give T cell receptor beta chains drawn from one sample of a study of STAT5B mutations in CD4+ large granular lymphocyte leukemia. Only in-frame clones appear in the TCRdb table, and some are missing; sequencing was by immunoSEQ multiplex PCR. The profile covers 35,000 to 40,000 clones, with about 80% appearing a single time and 0.55% taken by the ten largest. Sequenced input: CD4+ T cells from blood buffy coats. The receptors here all came from a human donor in good health. Both conserved end residues are part of each CDR3. A D gene is named only where the DNA matches it firmly. For some rows the clone size is stated as once, few or many, or as a class when expanded; others skip it.

NA	TRBJ2-1	TRBV7-9	NA	17	TGTGCCAGCAGCTTCGGCGACAGGAGGGTTCTCTCCAATGAGCAGTTCTTC	CASSFGDRRVLSNEQFF
NA	TRBJ1-4	TRBV4-1	NA	16	TGCGCCAGCAGCCAAGACTGGGGGCAGGGTGAGGAAAAACTGTTTTTT	CASSQDWGQGEEKLFF
NA	TRBJ1-6	TRBV27	once	13	TGTGCCAGCAGTTTATCGTATAATTCACCCCTCCACTTT	CASSLSYNSPLHF
TRBD2	TRBJ2-1	TRBV7-8	NA	19	TGTGCCAGCAGCTTAGCGCCAGCAGGACTAGCGGGAGGGAGGAATGAGCAGTTCTTC	CASSLAPAGLAGGRNEQFF
NA	TRBJ2-2	TRBV11-3	NA	18	TGTGCCAGCAGCTTAGATCAGGGCGGATCTAGTCACACCGGGGAGCTGTTTTTT	CASSLDQGGSSHTGELFF
NA	TRBJ1-2	TRBV5-6	few	12	TGTGCCAGCAGCTTCTCAATCTATGGCTACACCTTC	CASSFSIYGYTF
NA	TRBJ1-1	TRBV2	few	13	TGTGCCAGCAGTGGAGACGGATACACTGAAGCTTTCTTT	CASSGDGYTEAFF
NA	TRBJ2-7	TRBV13	NA	15	TGTGCCAGCAGACTGGGCCCCGGGGTAGGGTACGAGCAGTACTTC	CASRLGPGVGYEQYF
TRBD1	TRBJ2-1	TRBV19	few	15	TGTGCCAGTAGGAAGGACAGGGAGTGGTACAATGAGCAGTTCTTC	CASRKDREWYNEQFF
NA	TRBJ1-2	TRBV19	NA	13	TGTGCCAGTAGTAAGGAGGGGACTTATGGCTACACCTTC	CASSKEGTYGYTF
TRBD1	TRBJ2-2	TRBV7-6	NA	15	TGTGCCAGCAGCTTGGGACAGGGAGGGGCCGGGGAGCTGTTTTTT	CASSLGQGGAGELFF
TRBD1	TRBJ1-2	TRBV7-9	NA	15	TGTGCCAGCAGCTTCGAGGGACAGGGTAACTATGGCTACACCTTC	CASSFEGQGNYGYTF
TRBD2	TRBJ2-5	TRBV27	NA	18	TGTGCCAGCAGTCCATCTCCCGGGACTAGCGGGGGAGGGGAGACCCAGTACTTC	CASSPSPGTSGGGETQYF
TRBD1	TRBJ2-7	TRBV7-9	once	14	TGTGCCAGCAGCTTAGCACATGCAGGGGGCGAGCAGTACTTC	CASSLAHAGGEQYF
NA	TRBJ2-1	TRBV14	once	15	TGTGCCAGCAGCCAAGCAGGGAGCTCCTACAATGAGCAGTTCTTC	CASSQAGSSYNEQFF